A single sample gave rise to the 13 T cell receptor beta chains below, sequenced in a study of blood T cell repertoires in COVID-19. Profiling relied on immunoSEQ multiplex PCR, and the TCRdb table lists in-frame clones only, not all of them. The sample shows roughly 250,000 clones, around 80% of them seen only once. The sequenced sample consisted of peripheral blood. The origin of the receptors is a man aged 40-49 years with active or convalescent COVID-19.

The rearrangement links TRBV27 to TRBJ2-5, with TRBD1 identical over 7 bases. Per the germline V gene, CDR1 is MNHEY and CDR2 is SMNVEV (reference sequence). V lost 8 bases, J lost 2 bases, and 11 bases stayed unmatched. The CDR3 covers 15 residues. The CDR3 loop is CASLGHYRGQETQYF. The CDR3 region has the DNA TGTGCCAGCCTTGGGCATTACAGGGGTCAAGAGACCCAGTACTTC.

The rearrangement joins TRBV30 to TRBJ1-2; 8 positions match TRBD1. In germline, CDR1 is GTSNPN, CDR2 SVGIG (reference sequence). This CDR3 spans 12 amino acids. V trimming: 2 bases; J trimming: 8 bases; junction bases outside the gene matches: 4. CDR3 bases: TGTGCCTGGAGTCTACAGGGGGTCGGCTACACCTTC. It codes for CAWSLQGVGYTF.

CDR3 DNA: TGTGCCAGTAAGTTAGCGAGCACAGATACGCAGTATTTT. Protein sequence: CASKLASTDTQYF. The chain joins TRBV19 to TRBJ2-3; the D gene is possibly TRBD2 (5 bases). The CDR3 has 13 amino acids. The V end lost 7 bases, the J end lost 0 bases, and 8 bases lay between the germline ends. Per germline, CDR1 LNHDA and CDR2 SQIVND (reference sequence). Full variable domain (remainder filled in from reference TRBV19 and TRBJ2-3): DGGITQSPKYLFRKEGQNVTLSCEQNLNHDAMYWYRQDPGQGLRLIYYSQIVNDFQKGDIAEGYSVSREKKESFPLTVTSAQKNPTAFYLCASKLASTDTQYFGPGTRLTVL.

The rearrangement uses TRBV30 and TRBJ1-1; D unclear. Germline CDR1 and CDR2: GTSNPN and SVGIG (reference sequence). Trimming shortened V by 1 base and J by 4 bases, and 13 bases separated the two germline ends. The CDR3 length is 14 residues. The CDR3 region is CAWSARGSGTEAFF. CDR3 nucleotides: TGTGCCTGGAGTGCGAGAGGATCGGGCACTGAAGCTTTCTTT.

This CDR3 is CSVPDRDYGYTF. The DNA for the CDR3 is TGCAGCGTTCCCGACAGGGACTATGGCTACACCTTC. This chain links TRBV29-1 with TRBJ1-2, with TRBD1 matching 7 bases. This CDR3 has 12 residues. Trimming at V came to 5 bases and at J to 3 bases, leaving 3 bases not matched to a gene. Germline CDR1 SQVTM, CDR2 ANQGSEA.

This chain connects TRBV10-3 to TRBJ2-5; 8 nucleotides agree with TRBD1. V trimming: 11 bases; J trimming: 3 bases; junction bases outside the gene matches: 8. CDR3 length equals 13 residues. The germline gives CDR1 ENHRY, CDR2 SYGVKD. The CDR3 reads CASGQGAKETQYF. The DNA of the CDR3 is TGTGCCTCCGGCCAGGGGGCTAAAGAGACCCAGTACTTC.

The J gene is TRBJ2-7, the V gene TRBV13; D is unresolved. This CDR3 has 15 amino acids. The V end was cut by 0 bases, the J end by 2 bases, with 11 bases between. Germline CDR1 PRHDT, CDR2 FYEKMQ (reference sequence). The CDR3 loop reads CASSLGWPDTYEQYF. CDR3 DNA sequence: TGTGCCAGCAGCTTAGGCTGGCCAGACACCTACGAGCAGTACTTC.

The gene calls are TRBV5-6 and TRBJ2-1; 10 positions agree with TRBD2. The germline CDR1 and CDR2 sequences are SGHDT and YYEEEE. The CDR3 extends over 15 amino acids. V dropped 1 base and J dropped 8; count of bases not matched to a gene: 6. The DNA of the CDR3 is TGTGCCAGCAGCTTGAAAGCGGGAGGGTACGATGAGCAGTTCTTC. It codes for CASSLKAGGYDEQFF.

Details on this clone: The sample carries other DNA sequences with the same CDR3. The chain joins TRBV20-1 to TRBJ2-1; D is possibly TRBD2 (5 bases). Trimming left V 3 bases short and J 8 bases short, with 5 bases between. The CDR3 loop spans 10 amino acids. Germline V CDR1 and CDR2: DFQATT, SNEGSKA (reference sequence). The CDR3 is CSARRDEQFF. CDR3 in DNA: TGCAGTGCTAGGCGGGATGAGCAGTTCTTC.

The DNA of the CDR3 is TGTGCCAGCAGCTCCCACGGGGAGCAGTACTTC. This encodes CASSSHGEQYF. The J gene is TRBJ2-7, the V gene TRBV11-2; D is uncertain. Trimming left V 4 bases short and J 7 bases short, with 8 bases between. CDR1 SGHAT and CDR2 FQNNGV come from the germline V gene. The CDR3 is 11 residues long.

In its sample, this clone was seen once. The CDR3 here is CASSWTGLDTEAFF. CDR3 in DNA: TGTGCCAGCTCATGGACAGGGCTCGACACTGAAGCTTTCTTT. The chain employs TRBV18 and TRBJ1-1; TRBD1 matches at 8 bases. V gave up 5 bases and J gave up 3 bases; unmatched junction bases: 5. The germline gives CDR1 KGHSH, CDR2 LQKENI. There are 14 residues in the CDR3.

The chain links TRBV6-2 or TRBV6-3 to TRBJ2-1; the D gene is possibly TRBD1 (6 bases). Germline V gene sequence: CDR1 MNHEY, CDR2 SVGEGT. Trimming shortened V by 5 bases and J by 0 bases, and 11 bases separated the two germline ends. The CDR3 runs to 15 residues. CDR3 nucleotides: TGTGCCAGCAGTACGGACAGCAGCTCCTACAATGAGCAGTTCTTC. The encoded protein is CASSTDSSSYNEQFF.

This clone was seen a single time. V is TRBV7-8 and J is TRBJ2-6; no clear D. The CDR3 has 13 residues. CDR1 and CDR2 (germline): SGHVS, FQNEAQ. Deletions cut 5 bases from V and 2 bases from J, with 4 bases between. CDR3 sequence reads: CASSRTGANVLTF. The CDR3 DNA reads as TGTGCCAGCAGCCGTACTGGGGCCAACGTCCTGACTTTC.